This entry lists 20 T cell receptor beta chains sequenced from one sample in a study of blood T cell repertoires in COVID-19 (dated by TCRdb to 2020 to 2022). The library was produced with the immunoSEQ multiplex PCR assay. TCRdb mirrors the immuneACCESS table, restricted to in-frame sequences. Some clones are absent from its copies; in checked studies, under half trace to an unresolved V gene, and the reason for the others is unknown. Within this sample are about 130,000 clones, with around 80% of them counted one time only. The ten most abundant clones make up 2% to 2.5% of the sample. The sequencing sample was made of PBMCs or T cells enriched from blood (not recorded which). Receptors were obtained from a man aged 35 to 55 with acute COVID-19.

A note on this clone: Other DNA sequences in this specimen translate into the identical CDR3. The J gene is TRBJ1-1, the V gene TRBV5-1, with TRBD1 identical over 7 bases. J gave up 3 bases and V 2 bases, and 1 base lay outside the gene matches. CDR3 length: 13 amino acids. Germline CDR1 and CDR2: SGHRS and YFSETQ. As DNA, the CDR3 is TGCGCCAGCAGCTTAACAGGGGACACTGAAGCTTTCTTT. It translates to CASSLTGDTEAFF.

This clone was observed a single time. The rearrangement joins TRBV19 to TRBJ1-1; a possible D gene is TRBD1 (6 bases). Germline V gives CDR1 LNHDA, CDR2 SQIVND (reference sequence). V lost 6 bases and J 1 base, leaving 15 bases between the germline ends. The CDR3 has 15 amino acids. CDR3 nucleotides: TGTGCCAGTAGGGTCCAATCGACAGGGAACACTGAAGCTTTCTTT. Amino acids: CASRVQSTGNTEAFF.

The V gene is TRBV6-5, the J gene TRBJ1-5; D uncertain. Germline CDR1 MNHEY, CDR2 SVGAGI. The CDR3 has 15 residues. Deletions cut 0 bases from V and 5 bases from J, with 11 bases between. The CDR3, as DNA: TGTGCCAGCAGTTACTCCGTCCAGGCCCATCAGCCCCAGCATTTT. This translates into CASSYSVQAHQPQHF.

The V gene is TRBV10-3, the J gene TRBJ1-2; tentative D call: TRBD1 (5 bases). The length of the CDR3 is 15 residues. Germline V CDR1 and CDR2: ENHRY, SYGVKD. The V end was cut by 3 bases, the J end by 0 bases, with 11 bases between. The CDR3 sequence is CAISEHGGANYGYTF. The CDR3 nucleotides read TGTGCCATCAGTGAACATGGGGGGGCTAACTATGGCTACACCTTC.

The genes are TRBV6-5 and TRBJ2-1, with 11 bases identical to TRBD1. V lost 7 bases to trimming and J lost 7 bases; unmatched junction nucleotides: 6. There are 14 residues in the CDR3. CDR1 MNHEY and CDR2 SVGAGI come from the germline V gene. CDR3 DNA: TGTGCCAGCAACCCGGACAGGGGGCTAAATGAGCAGTTCTTC. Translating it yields CASNPDRGLNEQFF.

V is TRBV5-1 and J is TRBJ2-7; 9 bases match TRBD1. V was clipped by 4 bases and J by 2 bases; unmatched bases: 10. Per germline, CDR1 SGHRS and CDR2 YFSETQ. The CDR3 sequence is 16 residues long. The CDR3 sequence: CASSPGSGQGPYEQYF. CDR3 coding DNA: TGCGCCAGCAGCCCCGGATCGGGACAGGGTCCCTACGAGCAGTACTTC.

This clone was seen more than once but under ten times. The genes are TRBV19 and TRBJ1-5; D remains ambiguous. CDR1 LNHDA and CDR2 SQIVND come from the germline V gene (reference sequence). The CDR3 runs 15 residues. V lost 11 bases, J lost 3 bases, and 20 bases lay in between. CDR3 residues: CALGGERGYNQPQHF. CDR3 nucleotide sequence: TGTGCCCTGGGCGGGGAGAGAGGGTACAATCAGCCCCAGCATTTT.

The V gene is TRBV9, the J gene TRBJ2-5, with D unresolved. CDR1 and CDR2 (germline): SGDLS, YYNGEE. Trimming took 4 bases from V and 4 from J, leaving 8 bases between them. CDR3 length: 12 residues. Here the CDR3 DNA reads TGTGCCAGCAGCTATAGTGGAGAGACCCAGTACTTC. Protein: CASSYSGETQYF.

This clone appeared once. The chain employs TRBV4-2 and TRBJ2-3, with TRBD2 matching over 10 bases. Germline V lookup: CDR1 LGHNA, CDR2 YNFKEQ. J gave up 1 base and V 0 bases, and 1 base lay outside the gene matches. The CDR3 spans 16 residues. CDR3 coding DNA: TGTGCCAGCAGCCAAGATCTAGCGGGAGGCACAGATACGCAGTATTTT. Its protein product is CASSQDLAGGTDTQYF.

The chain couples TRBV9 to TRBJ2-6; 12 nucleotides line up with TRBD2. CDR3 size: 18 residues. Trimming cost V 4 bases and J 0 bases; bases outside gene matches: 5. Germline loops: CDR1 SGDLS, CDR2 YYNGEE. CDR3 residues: CASSRLAGAISGANVLTF. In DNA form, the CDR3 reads TGTGCCAGCAGCCGACTAGCGGGGGCCATCTCTGGGGCCAACGTCCTGACTTTC.

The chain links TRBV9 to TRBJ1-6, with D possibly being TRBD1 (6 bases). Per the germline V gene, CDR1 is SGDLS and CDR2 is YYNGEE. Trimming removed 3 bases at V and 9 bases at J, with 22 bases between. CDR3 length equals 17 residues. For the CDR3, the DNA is TGTGCCAGCAGCGCGTCTGGGACACCCGATTCGGGTTCACCCCTCCACTTT. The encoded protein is CASSASGTPDSGSPLHF.

The CDR3 sequence is CASSLRGFTDTQYF. CDR3 bases: TGTGCCAGCAGCTTGAGAGGCTTCACAGATACGCAGTATTTT. This rearrangement joins TRBV7-2 to TRBJ2-3; D not certain. CDR3 length: 14 amino acids. Germline V gene sequence: CDR1 SGHTA, CDR2 FQGNSA. V lost 3 bases and J lost 2, with 9 bases in between.

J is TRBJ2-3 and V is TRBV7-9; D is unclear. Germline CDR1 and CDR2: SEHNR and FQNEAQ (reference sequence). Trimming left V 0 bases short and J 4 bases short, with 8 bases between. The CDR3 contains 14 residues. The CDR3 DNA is TGTGCCAGCAGCTTAGCGCTTTCAGCAGATACGCAGTATTTT. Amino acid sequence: CASSLALSADTQYF.

This chain's CDR3 is CASSTPSGSPGEQYF. Here the CDR3 DNA reads TGTGCCAGCAGTACCCCTAGCGGGAGCCCAGGCGAGCAGTACTTC. This sequence joins TRBV6-5 and TRBJ2-7; 10 bases match TRBD2. Germline V lookup: CDR1 MNHEY, CDR2 SVGAGI. Trimming took 5 bases from V and 6 from J; bases not matched to a gene: 10. The CDR3 contains 15 residues.

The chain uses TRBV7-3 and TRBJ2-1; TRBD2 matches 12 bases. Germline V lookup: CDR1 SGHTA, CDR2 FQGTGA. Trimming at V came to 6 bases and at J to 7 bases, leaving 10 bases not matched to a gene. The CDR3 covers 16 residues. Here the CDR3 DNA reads TGTGCCAGCAGACCTCCGACTAGCGGGGGAATAAATGAGCAGTTCTTC. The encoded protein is CASRPPTSGGINEQFF.

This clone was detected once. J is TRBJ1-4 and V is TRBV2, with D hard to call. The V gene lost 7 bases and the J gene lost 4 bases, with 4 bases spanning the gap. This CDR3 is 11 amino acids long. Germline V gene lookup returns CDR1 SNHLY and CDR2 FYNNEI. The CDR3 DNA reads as TGTGCCAGCACCGTTAATGAAAAACTGTTTTTT. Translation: CASTVNEKLFF.

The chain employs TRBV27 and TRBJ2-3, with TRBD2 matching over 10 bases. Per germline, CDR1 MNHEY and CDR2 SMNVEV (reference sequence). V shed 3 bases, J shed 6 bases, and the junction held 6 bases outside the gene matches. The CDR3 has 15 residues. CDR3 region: CASSFRVAGGDTQYF. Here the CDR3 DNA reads TGTGCCAGCAGTTTTCGAGTAGCGGGGGGTGATACGCAGTATTTT.

The CDR3 nucleotides are TGCGCCAGCAGCGATGACAGGGGCTCTGGAAACACCATATATTTT. It specifies CASSDDRGSGNTIYF. The chain links TRBV4-1 to TRBJ1-3; 8 nucleotides agree with TRBD1. The CDR3 runs 15 residues. V dropped 5 bases and J dropped 0; count of bases not matched to a gene: 3. CDR1 is MGHRA and CDR2 is YSYEKL in the germline V gene.

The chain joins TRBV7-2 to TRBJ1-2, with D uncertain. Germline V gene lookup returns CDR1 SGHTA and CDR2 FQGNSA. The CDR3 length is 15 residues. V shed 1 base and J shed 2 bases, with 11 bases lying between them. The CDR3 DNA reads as TGTGCCAGCAGCTTAGGGGAGGGCCCAAACTATGGCTACACCTTC. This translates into CASSLGEGPNYGYTF. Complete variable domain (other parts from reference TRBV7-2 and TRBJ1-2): GAGVSQSPSNKVTEKGKDVELRCDPISGHTALYWYRQSLGQGLEFLIYFQGNSAPDKSGLPSDRFSAERTGGSVSTLTIQRTQQEDSAVYLCASSLGEGPNYGYTFGSGTRLTVV.

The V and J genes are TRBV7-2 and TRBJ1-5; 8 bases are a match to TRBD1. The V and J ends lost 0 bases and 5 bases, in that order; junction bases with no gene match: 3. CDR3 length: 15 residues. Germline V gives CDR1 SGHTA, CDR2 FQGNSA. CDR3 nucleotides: TGTGCCAGCAGCTTAGCGGCAGGGGGCCATCAGCCCCAGCATTTT. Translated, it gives CASSLAAGGHQPQHF.